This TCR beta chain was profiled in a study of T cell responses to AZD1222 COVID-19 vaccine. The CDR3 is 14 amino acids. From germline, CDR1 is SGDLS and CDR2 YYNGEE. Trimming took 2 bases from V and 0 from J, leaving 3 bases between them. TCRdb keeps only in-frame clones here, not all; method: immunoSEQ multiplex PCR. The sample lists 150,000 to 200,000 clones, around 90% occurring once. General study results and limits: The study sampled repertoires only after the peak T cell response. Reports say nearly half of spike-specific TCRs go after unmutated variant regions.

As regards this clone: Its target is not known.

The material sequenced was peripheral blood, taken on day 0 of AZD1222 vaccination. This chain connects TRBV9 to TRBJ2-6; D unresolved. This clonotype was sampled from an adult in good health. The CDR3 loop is CASSVDSGANVLTF. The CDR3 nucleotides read TGTGCCAGCAGCGTCGACTCTGGGGCCAACGTCCTGACTTTC.